This T cell receptor (beta chain) was documented in a study of T cell repertoires in cytomegalovirus infection. The wider study: Signatures in public TCR beta sequences pointed to both CMV infection and matching HLA type. General observations from the study: Dominating the ex vivo response were HLA-C-restricted CMV-specific TCR beta clonotypes.

This clonotype occurred a few times. Its antigen remains unknown. Germline assignment: CDR1 SEHNR and CDR2 FQNEAQ (reference sequence). V dropped 3 bases and J dropped 10; count of bases not matched to a gene: 3. This CDR3 spans 14 amino acids. Using its own MiXCR run on the reads, TCRdb lists one record per CDR3 protein. This repertoire shows about 500,000 distinct CDR3 sequences, roughly a third found once; its top ten account for roughly a sixth. Sequenced here: cultured PBMCs, sampled from culture after CMV antigen stimulation. The chain links TRBV7-9 to TRBJ2-1; 13 bases map to TRBD2. The TCR comes from a human donor in good health (CMV status not recorded). Some clones in this sample may be carry-over from other donors' samples. The DNA for the CDR3 is TGTGCCAGCAGCTTGGGACTAGCGGGGCTGGAGCAGTTCTTC. It codes for CASSLGLAGLEQFF.